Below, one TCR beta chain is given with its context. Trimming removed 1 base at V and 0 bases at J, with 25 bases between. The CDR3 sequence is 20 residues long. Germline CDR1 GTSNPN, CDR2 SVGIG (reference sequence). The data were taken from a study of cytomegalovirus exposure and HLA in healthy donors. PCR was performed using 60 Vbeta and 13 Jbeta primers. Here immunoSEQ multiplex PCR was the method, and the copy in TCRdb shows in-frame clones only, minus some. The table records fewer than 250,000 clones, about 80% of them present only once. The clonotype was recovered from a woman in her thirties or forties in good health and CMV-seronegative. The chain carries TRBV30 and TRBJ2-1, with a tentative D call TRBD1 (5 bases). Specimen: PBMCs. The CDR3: CAWSGRTSEATSSSYNEQFF. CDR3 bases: TGTGCCTGGAGTGGACGGACAAGTGAGGCTACCTCGAGCTCCTACAATGAGCAGTTCTTC.